Below, 11 T cell receptor beta chains from the same sample are listed, as sequenced in a study of neoadjuvant anti-PD-1 for oral cavity cancer. Generated by immunoSEQ multiplex PCR, the TCRdb table keeps only in-frame clones and is missing some. Seen here are approximately 15,000 clones, 60% to 80% observed once, and the top ten hold under 3%. Noted time point: after neoadjuvant nivolumab, at surgical resection. Sequencing used PBMCs, obtained after nivolumab (anti-PD-1) treatment. These receptors all come from a person between 35 and 79 years old with oral cavity squamous cell carcinoma.

The chain is built from TRBV27 and TRBJ2-3; D ambiguous. Trimming shortened V by 2 bases and J by 4 bases, and 7 bases separated the two germline ends. The CDR3 spans 13 residues. Germline V gives CDR1 MNHEY, CDR2 SMNVEV (reference sequence). CDR3 sequence (DNA): TGTGCCAGCAGTTTAGTGGACCCAGATACGCAGTATTTT. Its protein is CASSLVDPDTQYF.

This clone appeared a single time. J is TRBJ1-4 and V is TRBV28; 8 bases match TRBD1. The V segment lost 4 bases and the J segment 0 bases; nucleotides outside the gene matches: 4. The CDR3 contains 16 residues. Germline CDR1 is MDHEN and CDR2 is SYDVKM. The CDR3 protein is CASSSTDRATNEKLFF. CDR3 in DNA: TGTGCCAGCAGTTCCACGGACAGGGCAACTAATGAAAAACTGTTTTTT. Full variable domain (outside the CDR3, taken from reference TRBV28 and TRBJ1-4): DVKVTQSSRYLVKRTGEKVFLECVQDMDHENMFWYRQDPGLGLRLIYFSYDVKMKEKGDIPEGYSVSREKKERFSLILESASTNQTSMYLCASSSTDRATNEKLFFGSGTQLSVL.

The J gene is TRBJ2-7, the V gene TRBV29-1, with TRBD1 as a possible D gene (5 bases). Germline loops: CDR1 SQVTM, CDR2 ANQGSEA. V gave up 6 bases and J gave up 4 bases, with 13 bases separating them. This CDR3 is 12 amino acids long. CDR3 in amino acids: CSVETALYEQYF. The CDR3 nucleotides are TGCAGCGTGGAGACAGCGCTGTACGAGCAGTACTTC.

The CDR3 nucleotides are TGTGCCAGCAGCACCGTTCGGGGACTTCAGGGCTACACCTTC. This codes for CASSTVRGLQGYTF. J is TRBJ1-2 and V is TRBV7-9; a possible D gene is TRBD1 (5 bases). V was clipped by 5 bases and J by 8 bases, with 18 bases between them. Germline CDR1 is SEHNR and CDR2 is FQNEAQ (reference sequence). The CDR3 is 14 residues long.

The chain couples TRBV11-2 to TRBJ1-4; 7 nucleotides align to TRBD1. Germline V gene sequence: CDR1 SGHAT, CDR2 FQNNGV. The CDR3 is made up of 13 amino acids. V was pared by 9 bases and J by 4 bases, with 5 bases of the junction left unmatched. The CDR3: CASSRGYNEKLFF. In nucleotides, the CDR3 is TGTGCCAGTAGCAGGGGGTATAATGAAAAACTGTTTTTT. The variable domain in full, completed from reference TRBV11-2 and TRBJ1-4, reads EAGVAQSPRYKIIEKRQSVAFWCNPISGHATLYWYQQILGQGPKLLIQFQNNGVVDDSQLPKDRFSAERLKGVDSTLKIQPAKLEDSAVYLCASSRGYNEKLFFGSGTQLSVL.

This clone was observed a handful of times. The V call is TRBV4-2, the J call TRBJ2-1; TRBD2 matches at 11 bases. The trim removed 2 bases at V and 5 bases at J, leaving 8 bases unmatched. Germline V gene sequence: CDR1 LGHNA, CDR2 YNFKEQ. This CDR3 contains 17 residues. The chain's CDR3 is CASSQLPGTSGDNEQFF. In DNA, the CDR3 is TGTGCCAGCAGCCAACTCCCAGGGACTAGCGGAGACAATGAGCAGTTCTTC.

The chain joins TRBV6-4 to TRBJ1-5; D uncertain. The CDR3 extends over 17 amino acids. Germline loops: CDR1 MRHNA, CDR2 SNTAGT. Trimming cost V 0 bases and J 5 bases, with 17 bases left between them. Here the CDR3 reads CASSDSSSGREDQPQHF. Written as DNA, the CDR3 is TGTGCCAGCAGTGACTCGAGTTCGGGGAGGGAAGATCAGCCCCAGCATTTT.

The chain couples TRBV5-6 to TRBJ1-1; D possibly corresponds to TRBD1 (5 bases). CDR3 size: 13 residues. V was cut by 1 base and J by 7 bases, with 11 bases left in between. Germline lookup yields CDR1 SGHDT and CDR2 YYEEEE. CDR3 sequence reads: CASSLWGGGEAFF. The DNA for the CDR3 is TGTGCCAGCAGCTTGTGGGGCGGGGGTGAAGCTTTCTTT.

The chain is built from TRBV5-6 and TRBJ1-1; TRBD1 might be the D (6 bases). This CDR3 spans 16 amino acids. The V gene's germline CDR1 is SGHDT and CDR2 YYEEEE. V was pared by 3 bases and J by 4 bases, with 19 bases between. For the CDR3, the DNA is TGTGCCAGCAGCTACCACCTACAGGGAGGCGTCACTGAAGCTTTCTTT. Translated, it gives CASSYHLQGGVTEAFF.

The CDR3 sequence is CASSPSRTDTQYF. CDR3 sequence (DNA): TGTGCCAGCAGCCCAAGCCGCACAGATACGCAGTATTTT. This rearrangement joins TRBV11-2 to TRBJ2-3; D is undetermined. Looked up from germline, CDR1 is SGHAT and CDR2 is FQNNGV. The CDR3 spans 13 residues. V was trimmed by 5 bases and J by 1 base, leaving 7 bases between them.

The chain has TRBV29-1 and TRBJ2-7; 8 bases map to TRBD2. Germline V gene data show CDR1 as SQVTM and CDR2 as ANQGSEA. This CDR3 is 13 amino acids long. V lost 3 bases to trimming and J lost 5 bases; unmatched junction nucleotides: 6. CDR3 DNA: TGCAGCGTTGAGGAGCGGGAGATCCACGAGCAGTACTTC. Protein product: CSVEEREIHEQYF.